The T cell receptor (beta chain) described here comes from a study of identical twins. Findings and limits, study-wide: Conclusions were based on cross-sectional statistical analysis, without following the same donors. Models underestimated how often monozygotic twins shared out-of-frame TCR alpha.

Only a few counts were recorded for this clonotype. Antigen unknown. Healthy Caucasian donors formed the entire cohort. Template switching added a universal primer binding site, and final cDNA carried unique molecular identifiers. TCRdb reprocessed the 5' RACE reads via MiXCR and lists one record per CDR3 protein. Seen here are hundreds of thousands of distinct CDR3 sequences, around 6% observed once, and the top ten hold 1.5% to 2%. V gave up 0 bases and J gave up 8 bases; unmatched junction bases: 3. Per the germline V gene, CDR1 is LNHNV and CDR2 is YYDKDF (reference sequence). This CDR3 is built from 14 residues.

The V gene is TRBV15, the J gene TRBJ1-5; 8 bases agree with TRBD1. This sequence was found in a man younger than 35 in good health. The sample was naive T cells sorted from blood. CDR3 nucleotide sequence: TGTGCCACCAGCAGAGAGTCAGGGGGCGAGCCCCAGCATTTT. It codes for CATSRESGGEPQHF. Filled out from reference TRBV15 and TRBJ1-5, the complete variable domain reads DAMVIQNPRYQVTQFGKPVTLSCSQTLNHNVMYWYQQKSSQAPKLLFHYYDKDFNNEADTPDNFQSRRPNTSFCFLDIRSPGLGDTAMYLCATSRESGGEPQHFGDGTRLSIL.